This T cell receptor beta chain was obtained from a study of T-cell reconstitution after alpha-beta-depleted transplantation in children. Study-level results: Approximately two months post-transplant, alpha-beta T cells reportedly originated from several hundred expanded graft clones.

This clonotype has a count of ten or more. Its target is not known. Germline CDR1 PRHDT, CDR2 FYEKMQ (reference sequence). V shed 5 bases, J shed 3 bases, and the junction held 6 bases outside the gene matches. The CDR3 covers 14 residues. Preparation of the TCRbeta library was carried out with unique molecular identifiers. TCRdb ran MiXCR on the PCR reads and lists one entry per CDR3 protein. This sample yields roughly 500,000 distinct CDR3 sequences, of which roughly 10% are seen a single time; 2% belongs to the top ten. The chain joins TRBV13 to TRBJ2-7; 8 bases are a match to TRBD2. This sample comprised PBMCs, obtained before TCRalphabeta/CD19-depleted stem cell transplant. The sequence was collected from a child aged 2-15 years with inherited bone marrow failure, due to receive a stem cell transplant. The CDR3: CASSPEREGYEQYF. The CDR3 DNA reads TGTGCCAGCAGCCCCGAACGGGAGGGCTACGAGCAGTACTTC.